Given below is one T cell receptor (beta chain) in context. Its antigen is unidentified. Other DNA sequences in the sample encode the same CDR3. The data belong to a study of cytomegalovirus exposure and HLA in healthy donors. Unmatched junction bases numbered 6, after V lost 0 bases and J lost 6 bases. The CDR3 sequence is 16 residues long. Germline V gene lookup returns CDR1 SGDLS and CDR2 YYNGEE. PCR primers comprised 60 Vbeta and 13 Jbeta primers. Profiled with immunoSEQ multiplex PCR; TCRdb holds only in-frame clones, not every one. The repertoire holds 160,000 or so clones, about four fifths seen once, with roughly 5% in the top ten. Whole-study results and caveats: The majority of CMV-associated TCR beta chains were reported as apparently HLA-restricted in a later analysis. The authors later linked a missense DCLRE1C variant to TCR beta V- and J-gene trimming.

This TCR came from a woman in her late teens or twenties in good health and CMV-seropositive. The sample comprised PBMCs. The rearrangement uses TRBV9 and TRBJ2-2; 9 nucleotides line up with TRBD2. Written as DNA, the CDR3 is TGTGCCAGCAGCGTAGGTGGCGGGGGGGGCTCCGGGGAGCTGTTTTTT. Amino acid sequence: CASSVGGGGGSGELFF. Full variable domain (missing parts from reference TRBV9 and TRBJ2-2): DSGVTQTPKHLITATGQRVTLRCSPRSGDLSVYWYQQSLDQGLQFLIQYYNGEERAKGNILERFSAQQFPDLHSELNLSSLELGDSALYFCASSVGGGGGSGELFFGEGSRLTVL.